The 4 T cell receptor beta chains below come from one sample, sequenced in a study of T cell changes during pregnancy in multiple sclerosis. Here immunoSEQ multiplex PCR was the method, and the copy in TCRdb shows in-frame clones only, minus some. The sample shows tens of thousands of clones, around 84% of them seen only once. This specimen was CD4+ T cells from peripheral blood mononuclear cells, taken before pregnancy. The origin of the receptors is a female donor with multiple sclerosis, enrolled in a pregnancy study.

The rearrangement uses TRBV18 and TRBJ2-7, with a tentative D call TRBD2 (6 bases). CDR3 length equals 14 residues. Germline V gives CDR1 KGHSH, CDR2 LQKENI. The ends were cut back, 3 bases at V and 5 bases at J, with 14 bases in the middle. The CDR3 DNA follows: TGTGCCAGCTCACCGAACCCGGGACTTGACGAGCAGTACTTC. This translates into CASSPNPGLDEQYF.

The chain is built from TRBV4-2 and TRBJ1-2, with D hard to call. The V gene lost 4 bases and the J gene lost 3 bases, with 18 bases spanning the gap. CDR3 length equals 16 residues. Germline V gene data show CDR1 as LGHNA and CDR2 as YNFKEQ. The CDR3 sequence: CASSLEGQSTYYGYTF. DNA of the CDR3: TGTGCCAGCAGCCTAGAGGGCCAGTCAACTTACTATGGCTACACCTTC.

The chain employs TRBV6-4 and TRBJ2-3; D is undetermined. This CDR3 contains 14 residues. Germline CDR1 reads MRHNA; CDR2 reads SNTAGT. V was pared by 2 bases and J by 8 bases, with 14 bases between. In DNA form, the CDR3 reads TGTGCCAGCAGTGACGATAACACGCCAGGTACGCAGTATTTT. It is translated as CASSDDNTPGTQYF.

This chain joins TRBV10-3 and TRBJ1-1; D is undetermined. The CDR3 covers 14 residues. V was trimmed by 3 bases and J by 1 base, leaving 9 bases between them. Per germline, CDR1 ENHRY and CDR2 SYGVKD. The CDR3 sequence: CAISEGRSNTEAFF. CDR3 DNA sequence: TGTGCCATCAGTGAAGGCAGGTCGAACACTGAAGCTTTCTTT.